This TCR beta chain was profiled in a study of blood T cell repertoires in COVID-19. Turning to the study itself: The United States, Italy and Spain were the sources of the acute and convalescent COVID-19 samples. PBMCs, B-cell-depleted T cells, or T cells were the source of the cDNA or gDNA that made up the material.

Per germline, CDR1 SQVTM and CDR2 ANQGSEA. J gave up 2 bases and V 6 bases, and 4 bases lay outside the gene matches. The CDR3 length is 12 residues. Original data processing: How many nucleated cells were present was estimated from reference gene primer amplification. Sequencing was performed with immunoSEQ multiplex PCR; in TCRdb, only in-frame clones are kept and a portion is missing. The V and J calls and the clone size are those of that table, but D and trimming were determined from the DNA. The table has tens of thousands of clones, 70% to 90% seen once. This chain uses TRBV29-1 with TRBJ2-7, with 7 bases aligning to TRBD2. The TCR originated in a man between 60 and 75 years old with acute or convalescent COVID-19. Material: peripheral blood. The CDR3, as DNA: TGCAGCGTCCGGGACTACCCCTACGAGCAGTACTTC. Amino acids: CSVRDYPYEQYF.